This T cell receptor (beta chain) comes out of a study of T cell responses to AZD1222 COVID-19 vaccine. Profiled with immunoSEQ multiplex PCR; TCRdb holds only in-frame clones, not every one. The sample includes more than 100,000 clones, around 85% of them seen just once. In regard to this clone: One junction end does not reproduce the germline sequence, and a read error may be involved.

The sequence came from an adult in good health. The sample in question was peripheral blood, obtained on day 0 of AZD1222 vaccination.

CDR3 bases: TGTGCCAGCAGTACTACCGGGACAGGGTATCAGCCCCAGCATTTT. The encoded protein is CASSTTGTGYQPQHF. The chain uses TRBV19 and TRBJ1-5; 9 bases match TRBD1. The CDR3 length is 15 residues. Per germline, CDR1 LNHDA and CDR2 SQIVND (reference sequence). Variable domain in full (rest from reference TRBV19 and TRBJ1-5): DGGITQSPKYLFRKEGQNVTLSCEQNLNHDAMYWYRQDPGQGLRLIYYSQIVNDFQKGDIAEGYSVSREKKESFPLTVTSAQKNPTAFYLCASSTTGTGYQPQHFGDGTRLSIL.